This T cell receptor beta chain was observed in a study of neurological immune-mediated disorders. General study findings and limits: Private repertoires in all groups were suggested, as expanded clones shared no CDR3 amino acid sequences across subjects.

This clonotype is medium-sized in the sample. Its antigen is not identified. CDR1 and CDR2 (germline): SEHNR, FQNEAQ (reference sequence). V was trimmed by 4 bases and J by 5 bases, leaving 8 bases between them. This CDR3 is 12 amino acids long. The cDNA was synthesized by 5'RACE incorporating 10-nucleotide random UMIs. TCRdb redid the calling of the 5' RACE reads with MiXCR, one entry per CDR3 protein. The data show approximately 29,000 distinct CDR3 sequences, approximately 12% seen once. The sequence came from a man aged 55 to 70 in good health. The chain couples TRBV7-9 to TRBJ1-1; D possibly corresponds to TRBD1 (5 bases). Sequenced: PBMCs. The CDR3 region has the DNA TGTGCCAGCAGCTGGGGACGGACTGAAGCTTTCTTT. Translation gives CASSWGRTEAFF.